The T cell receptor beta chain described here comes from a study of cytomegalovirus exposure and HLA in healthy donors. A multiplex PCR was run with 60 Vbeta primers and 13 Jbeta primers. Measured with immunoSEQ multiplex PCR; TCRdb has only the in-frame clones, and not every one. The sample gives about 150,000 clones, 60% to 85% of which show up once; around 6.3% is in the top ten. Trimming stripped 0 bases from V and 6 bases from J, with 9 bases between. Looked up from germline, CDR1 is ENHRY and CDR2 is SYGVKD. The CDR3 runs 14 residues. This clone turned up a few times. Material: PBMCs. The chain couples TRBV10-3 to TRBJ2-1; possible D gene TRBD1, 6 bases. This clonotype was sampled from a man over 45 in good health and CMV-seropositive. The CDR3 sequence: CAISESRGGNEQFF. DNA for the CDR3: TGTGCCATCAGTGAGTCGCGAGGGGGCAATGAGCAGTTCTTC.